The 22 T cell receptor beta chains in this list originate from one sample, sequenced in a study of cytomegalovirus exposure and HLA in healthy donors. Both 60 Vbeta primers and 13 Jbeta primers went into the PCR. The protocol was immunoSEQ multiplex PCR, while the TCRdb copy is restricted to in-frame clones and leaves out a portion. Its table records some 89,000 clones. Sequenced material: PBMCs. Source of these receptors: a woman aged 25 to 39 in good health and CMV-seronegative.

The chain recombines TRBV28 with TRBJ1-2; D unclear. Germline CDR1 MDHEN, CDR2 SYDVKM. Trimming stripped 2 bases from V and 4 bases from J, with 8 bases between. The CDR3 runs 13 residues. CDR3 sequence reads: CASSLTGGYGYTF. The CDR3 DNA follows: TGTGCCAGCAGTTTAACCGGAGGCTATGGCTACACCTTC.

This chain links TRBV5-1 with TRBJ2-5; D is unclear. The closer fit of TRBJ2-7 to the DNA end suggests the J call may be wrong. There are 15 residues in the CDR3. From germline, CDR1 is SGHRS and CDR2 YFSETQ. This chain's CDR3 is CASSFMTSQVYEQYF. Here the CDR3 DNA reads TGCGCCAGCAGCTTCATGACCTCCCAGGTCTACGAGCAGTACTTC.

This chain links TRBV7-8 with TRBJ1-1; D not resolved. V was shortened by 5 bases and J by 5 bases, with 15 bases between the two germline ends. Per germline, CDR1 SGHVS and CDR2 FQNEAQ. The CDR3 has 14 residues. CDR3 loop: CASSLGGRGTEAFF. In DNA form, the CDR3 reads TGTGCCAGCAGCCTCGGCGGCCGAGGGACTGAAGCTTTCTTT.

The chain joins TRBV7-9 to TRBJ2-3; D is uncertain. Trimming shortened V by 2 bases and J by 0 bases, and 9 bases separated the two germline ends. The CDR3 runs 15 residues. Germline V lookup: CDR1 SEHNR, CDR2 FQNEAQ (reference sequence). CDR3 sequence: CASSLHGSSTDTQYF. The CDR3 DNA is TGTGCCAGCAGCTTACATGGCTCAAGCACAGATACGCAGTATTTT.

With regard to this clone: One end of the junction fails to match germline, which may point to a read error. Different DNA sequences within this sample yield the same CDR3. V usage is TRBV15 and J usage is TRBJ1-1, with 8 bases matching TRBD1. The CDR3 extends over 14 amino acids. Germline V gives CDR1 LNHNV, CDR2 YYDKDF (reference sequence). The CDR3 sequence is CATRLDRVRTEAFF. The CDR3 DNA sequence: TGTGCCACCAGACTGGACAGGGTGAGGACTGAAGCCTTCTTT.

The chain carries TRBV6-5 and TRBJ2-1; 8 bases line up with TRBD2. After removal of 0 bases from V and 6 bases from J, the junction contained 7 bases not matched to a gene. The germline V gene has CDR1 MNHEY and CDR2 SVGAGI. This CDR3 is 16 amino acids long. CDR3 sequence reads: CASSYSSGGWGNEQFF. The CDR3 nucleotides are TGTGCCAGCAGTTACTCGAGCGGGGGATGGGGCAATGAGCAGTTCTTC.

The rearrangement uses TRBV19 and TRBJ2-6, with a tentative D call TRBD2 (5 bases). Germline CDR1 and CDR2: LNHDA and SQIVND (reference sequence). The CDR3 is 14 residues long. V lost 0 bases and J 11 bases, leaving 11 bases between the germline ends. The CDR3 coding sequence is TGTGCCAGTAGTATAGATCGGGATAGGGACGTCCTGACTTTC. Translating gives CASSIDRDRDVLTF.

This sequence joins TRBV29-1 and TRBJ2-1; weak D call: TRBD1 (6 bases). Trimming took 3 bases from V and 4 from J, leaving 10 bases between them. From germline, CDR1 is SQVTM and CDR2 ANQGSEA. This CDR3 spans 13 amino acids. In DNA, the CDR3 is TGCAGCGTTGAGGTGGGACAATACAATGAGCAGTTCTTC. This gives the protein CSVEVGQYNEQFF.

The chain carries TRBV4-2 and TRBJ1-5; D perhaps matches TRBD1 (5 bases). With 2 bases removed from V and 9 bases from J, the gap between germline ends came to 11 bases. CDR3 length equals 13 residues. CDR1 and CDR2 from the germline V gene are LGHNA and YNFKEQ. The CDR3 DNA reads as TGTGCCAGCAGCCAATCAGGGTCATCGCCCCAGCATTTT. Its protein product is CASSQSGSSPQHF.

The V gene is TRBV18, the J gene TRBJ2-1; TRBD2 might be the D (6 bases). The V gene lost 3 bases and the J gene lost 9 bases, with 21 bases spanning the gap. CDR1 is KGHSH, CDR2 LQKENI, per germline. The CDR3 is 16 amino acids. CDR3 in DNA: TGTGCCAGCTCACCCTCCCTAGATCCAATTAGCGGTGAGCAGTTCTTC. Translated: CASSPSLDPISGEQFF.

This chain links TRBV7-2 with TRBJ1-1; the D is unclear. This CDR3 has 11 residues. Trimming took off 3 bases at V and 6 bases at J, with 5 bases between the two ends. The germline gives CDR1 SGHTA, CDR2 FQGNSA. This CDR3 reads CASSLWPEAFF. CDR3 DNA sequence: TGTGCCAGCAGCTTGTGGCCTGAAGCTTTCTTT.

The chain recombines TRBV4-1 with TRBJ2-7, with TRBD1 matching 7 bases. CDR1 and CDR2 from the germline V gene are MGHRA and YSYEKL. This CDR3 spans 14 amino acids. J gave up 9 bases and V 1 base, and 9 bases lay outside the gene matches. The CDR3 sequence: CASSQASEGAVQYF. The CDR3 region has the DNA TGCGCCAGCAGCCAAGCTTCTGAGGGGGCGGTGCAGTACTTC.

The chain joins TRBV29-1 to TRBJ1-2; 7 nucleotides line up with TRBD1. With 6 bases clipped from V and 7 bases from J, the junction kept 5 bases outside the gene matches. The germline gives CDR1 SQVTM, CDR2 ANQGSEA. The CDR3 has 11 amino acids. The CDR3 DNA sequence: TGCAGCGTCGCTACAGGGGCTGGCTACACCTTC. Translation gives CSVATGAGYTF.

By frequency, this clone registers medium-sized (0.01 to 0.1%). This chain connects TRBV5-6 to TRBJ1-2; TRBD1 matches 12 bases. The CDR3 spans 14 residues. J gave up 4 bases and V 4 bases, and 2 bases lay outside the gene matches. CDR1 and CDR2 from the germline V gene are SGHDT and YYEEEE. The CDR3 sequence is CASSRGQGAYGYTF. The DNA for the CDR3 is TGTGCCAGCAGCAGGGGACAGGGGGCCTATGGCTACACCTTC.

This sequence joins TRBV5-1 and TRBJ1-2, with D possibly matching TRBD1 (6 bases). There are 15 residues in the CDR3. Germline V gene data show CDR1 as SGHRS and CDR2 as YFSETQ. V lost 4 bases and J lost 0, with 13 bases in between. The CDR3 sequence: CASSTRTEANYGYTF. CDR3 DNA: TGCGCCAGCAGCACCAGGACAGAAGCTAACTATGGCTACACCTTC.

The genes are TRBV2 and TRBJ1-5; D uncertain. The V end lost 7 bases, the J end lost 2 bases, and 9 bases lay between the germline ends. CDR3 length: 13 residues. Germline V gives CDR1 SNHLY, CDR2 FYNNEI. In DNA, the CDR3 is TGTGCCAGCAAGCGGGAGGGCAATCAGCCCCAGCATTTT. Residues: CASKREGNQPQHF.

The CDR3 reads CASSGKLKDRRGNYEQYF. CDR3 bases: TGTGCCAGCTCGGGAAAGCTTAAAGACAGAAGGGGAAACTACGAGCAGTACTTC. The chain recombines TRBV18 with TRBJ2-7; TRBD1 might be the D (5 bases). The CDR3 loop spans 18 amino acids. The germline CDR1 and CDR2 sequences are KGHSH and LQKENI. V was clipped by 6 bases and J by 3 bases, with 27 bases between them.

The rearrangement uses TRBV7-9 and TRBJ1-1, with D perhaps matching TRBD1 (6 bases). V was cut by 4 bases and J by 6 bases, with 18 bases left in between. This CDR3 contains 15 residues. Germline values: CDR1 SEHNR, CDR2 FQNEAQ (reference sequence). Here the CDR3 DNA reads TGTGCCAGCAGCTACGCCCAGGGGTCGAGGGCTGAAGCTTTCTTT. The encoded protein is CASSYAQGSRAEAFF.

Details on this clone: An end of the junction does not agree with germline; a read error may underlie this. This sequence joins TRBV7-9 and TRBJ2-7; TRBD1 matches 9 bases. CDR1 is SEHNR, CDR2 FQNEAQ, per germline (reference sequence). This CDR3 has 15 amino acids. CDR3 coding DNA: TGTGCCAGCAGTCCAATAACAGGGGGCAGGTACGAGCAGTGCTTC. Amino acids: CASSPITGGRYEQCF. Looking up the rest from reference TRBV7-9 and TRBJ2-7 gives the full variable domain: DTGVSQNPRHKITKRGQNVTFRCDPISEHNRLYWYRQTLGQGPEFLTYFQNEAQLEKSRLLSDRFSAERPKGSFSTLEIQRTEQGDSAMYLCASSPITGGRYEQCFGPGTRLTVT.

This sequence joins TRBV6-6 and TRBJ1-2, with 9 bases fitting TRBD1. The CDR3 covers 16 residues. The germline V gene encodes CDR1 MNHNY and CDR2 SVGAGI (reference sequence). Unmatched junction bases numbered 7, after V lost 0 bases and J lost 5 bases. CDR3 sequence reads: CASSYSAGDRAYGYTF. Here the CDR3 DNA reads TGTGCCAGCAGTTACTCGGCGGGGGACAGGGCTTATGGCTACACCTTC.

The V call is TRBV4-2, the J call TRBJ2-1; 7 bases match TRBD2. The CDR3 has 15 residues. Germline assignment: CDR1 LGHNA and CDR2 YNFKEQ. V was clipped by 3 bases and J by 0 bases; unmatched bases: 2. The CDR3 DNA reads TGTGCCAGCAGCCATCAGCGGGGCTCCTACAATGAGCAGTTCTTC. This codes for CASSHQRGSYNEQFF.

The rearrangement joins TRBV6-4 to TRBJ2-5; TRBD2 aligns across 9 bases. V lost 3 bases, J lost 1 base, and 6 bases stayed unmatched. The germline V gene has CDR1 MRHNA and CDR2 SNTAGT. CDR3 length equals 16 residues. This CDR3 is CASSETAAGGQETQYF. The CDR3 DNA follows: TGTGCCAGCAGTGAGACGGCAGCGGGAGGCCAAGAGACCCAGTACTTC.